These T cell receptor beta chains were read from a single sample in a study of T cells in Graves' hyperthyroidism and ophthalmopathy. One entry per CDR3 protein, called by TCRdb with MiXCR from the multiplex PCR reads. Here the sample spans more than 500,000 distinct CDR3 sequences, about 16% being singletons. Sample: blood. These receptor sequences come from a woman aged 25-40 years with Graves' ophthalmopathy. Each CDR3 is given with its conserved first and last residue. D genes are given only for firm matches. Clone size is not always given. Where it is, it says once, few, many or a class for expanded clones.

v_gene,d_gene,j_gene,abundance,CDR3aa,CDR3nt
TRBV24-1,TRBD1,TRBJ2-5,many,CATSGSSRTGGQETQYF,TGTGCCACCAGCGGATCCAGCCGGACAGGGGGCCAAGAGACCCAGTACTTC
TRBV14,TRBD2,TRBJ2-1,many,CASSQDGPLAGGKWGYNEQFF,TGTGCCAGCAGCCAAGACGGCCCACTAGCGGGAGGGAAATGGGGTTACAATGAGCAGTTCTTC
TRBV20-1,TRBD1,TRBJ1-1,.,CSASTGGGNTEAFF,TGCAGTGCTAGCACAGGGGGGGGGAACACTGAAGCTTTCTTT
TRBV28,.,TRBJ1-1,few,CASSLGHRGEAFF,TGTGCCAGCAGTTTGGGACACCGAGGGGAAGCTTTCTTT
TRBV12-3/TRBV12-4,.,TRBJ1-1,.,CASRTGRPPDTEAFF,TGTGCCAGCAGGACCGGACGCCCCCCGGACACTGAAGCTTTCTTT
TRBV24-1,TRBD1,TRBJ1-2,many,CATSDMNRGEGYTF,TGTGCCACCAGTGACATGAACAGGGGGGAAGGCTACACCTTC
TRBV6-5,.,TRBJ2-3,.,CASSYGGWRPTDTQYF,TGTGCCAGCAGTTACGGTGGGTGGCGACCCACAGATACGCAGTATTTT
TRBV5-1,.,TRBJ2-3,.,CASSLGQGMTQYF,TGCGCCAGCAGCTTGGGTCAGGGAATGACGCAGTATTTT
TRBV28,TRBD2,TRBJ2-1,many,CASSLIGAGGGEQFF,TGTGCCAGCAGTCTGATCGGAGCGGGAGGTGGAGAGCAGTTCTTC
TRBV7-2,.,TRBJ1-1,many,CASSLAKGMNTEAFF,TGTGCCAGCAGCTTAGCAAAGGGTATGAACACTGAAGCTTTCTTT
TRBV4-1,TRBD2,TRBJ2-5,.,CASSSGFTSGLAGGAQETQYF,TGCGCCAGCAGCTCGGGTTTTACTAGCGGGCTCGCCGGGGGGGCCCAAGAGACCCAGTACTTC
TRBV6-4,.,TRBJ2-3,.,CASSSGPNTDTQYF,TGTGCCAGCAGTTCGGGACCCAACACAGATACGCAGTATTTT
TRBV6-1,.,TRBJ2-4,.,CASSASAAGENIQYF,TGTGCCAGCAGTGCATCGGCGGCCGGGGAGAACATTCAGTACTTC
TRBV7-9,TRBD2,TRBJ2-7,many,CASSLEGLAYEQYF,TGTGCCAGCAGCTTGGAGGGACTAGCGTACGAGCAGTACTTC
TRBV13,TRBD1,TRBJ2-7,many,CASSLGTGRSEQYF,TGTGCCAGCAGCCTCGGGACAGGGCGTAGCGAGCAGTACTTC
TRBV3-1,TRBD2,TRBJ2-5,many,CASHYSSGSIGETQYF,TGTGCCAGCCATTATTCTAGCGGGAGTATAGGAGAGACCCAGTACTTC
TRBV6-1,TRBD2,TRBJ2-3,.,CASRREPSDTQYF,TGTGCCAGTCGGCGGGAGCCCTCAGATACGCAGTATTTT
TRBV5-1,TRBD2,TRBJ2-1,.,CASSFGLAFGEQFF,TGCGCCAGCAGCTTTGGACTAGCCTTCGGTGAGCAGTTCTTC
TRBV7-2,TRBD1,TRBJ2-1,.,CASSAPGQGFPNEQFF,TGTGCCAGCAGCGCACCGGGACAGGGGTTCCCCAATGAGCAGTTCTTC
TRBV18,.,TRBJ1-2,.,CASSPPQARGYTF,TGTGCCAGCTCACCCCCGCAGGCTCGAGGCTACACCTTC
TRBV7-9,TRBD2,TRBJ2-3,many,CASSTTSGREDTQYF,TGTGCCAGCAGTACGACTAGCGGGAGGGAAGATACGCAGTATTTT
TRBV20-1,TRBD2,TRBJ2-1,many,CSASLAASYNEQFF,TGCAGTGCTTCGCTAGCGGCCTCCTACAATGAGCAGTTCTTC
TRBV28,TRBD1,TRBJ1-2,many,CASRRTGTYGYTF,TGTGCCAGCAGAAGGACAGGGACCTATGGCTACACCTTC
TRBV15,TRBD2,TRBJ2-5,few,CATSSDGLAGRKTQYF,TGTGCCACCAGCAGTGATGGGTTAGCGGGAAGGAAGACCCAGTACTTC
TRBV20-1,.,TRBJ2-7,.,CSASFIIGGADEQYF,TGCAGTGCTAGTTTCATCATTGGGGGGGCGGACGAGCAGTACTTC
TRBV12-3/TRBV12-4,TRBD1,TRBJ2-1,many,CASSPRTGAEQFF,TGTGCCAGCAGTCCCCGAACAGGGGCCGAGCAGTTCTTC
TRBV15,.,TRBJ2-7,many,CATSRGDEDYEQYF,TGTGCCACCAGCAGAGGCGACGAGGACTACGAGCAGTACTTC
TRBV13,TRBD2,TRBJ2-7,.,CASSPTSGINYEQYF,TGTGCCAGCAGCCCGACTAGCGGGATCAACTACGAGCAGTACTTC
TRBV12-3/TRBV12-4,.,TRBJ1-2,few,CASSDLVLHTF,TGTGCCAGCAGCGATCTAGTGTTGCACACCTTC
TRBV3-1,.,TRBJ2-1,many,CASSQDLPNEQFF,TGTGCCAGCAGCCAGGACTTGCCCAATGAGCAGTTCTTC
TRBV20-1,.,TRBJ1-4,few,CSARLAGGVGLGTNEKLFF,TGCAGTGCTAGACTCGCGGGAGGAGTGGGTTTGGGAACTAATGAAAAACTGTTTTTT
TRBV3-1,TRBD1,TRBJ1-6,many,CASSLTWDSSNSPLHF,TGTGCCAGCAGCCTAACTTGGGACAGTTCAAATTCACCCCTCCACTTT
TRBV7-2,.,TRBJ2-5,many,CASSFAGSETQYF,TGTGCCAGCAGCTTTGCAGGGTCCGAGACCCAGTACTTC
TRBV27,TRBD2,TRBJ2-1,.,CASGRADEQFF,TGTGCCAGCGGGAGGGCTGATGAGCAGTTCTTC
TRBV7-3,.,TRBJ2-3,many,CASSLTGLTDTQYF,TGTGCCAGCAGCTTAACGGGACTTACAGATACGCAGTATTTT
TRBV27,TRBD2,TRBJ2-7,few,CASSLEGSGRFNEQYF,TGTGCCAGCAGTTTAGAGGGTAGCGGGAGATTCAACGAGCAGTACTTC
TRBV5-5,.,TRBJ2-2,.,CASSLLTNTGELFF,TGTGCCAGCAGCTTGCTGACAAACACCGGGGAGCTGTTTTTT